This TCR beta chain was documented in a study of T cells in tuberculosis. Notes on the study in general: Some low-affinity tetramer-binding T cells may be absent from this sample.

Sorting used thawed, overnight-rested PBMC stained with anti-CD3, a viability dye and GMM-loaded CD1B tetramer. The CD1B tetramers carried C32 glucose monomycolate purified from Rhodococcus equi. Tetramer-negative cells, around 100,000 per donor, were also sorted. With 2 bases removed from V and 6 bases from J, the gap between germline ends came to 14 bases. The V gene's germline CDR1 is SGHDN and CDR2 FVKESK. This CDR3 region has 14 residues. Some clones are missing from TCRdb's copy, which holds only in-frame ones; the method was immunoSEQ multiplex PCR. This sample has approximately 59,000 clones, with roughly 88% found just once.

The chain links TRBV14 to TRBJ2-7, with TRBD1 as a possible D gene (5 bases). The sequenced material came from CD1b-GMM tetramer-negative cells sorted from PBMCs. The sequence derives from an adult woman with latent tuberculosis. CDR3 DNA sequence: TGTGCCAGCAGCCAACAGGGTATGATAGCCGAGCAGTACTTC. Translated: CASSQQGMIAEQYF.